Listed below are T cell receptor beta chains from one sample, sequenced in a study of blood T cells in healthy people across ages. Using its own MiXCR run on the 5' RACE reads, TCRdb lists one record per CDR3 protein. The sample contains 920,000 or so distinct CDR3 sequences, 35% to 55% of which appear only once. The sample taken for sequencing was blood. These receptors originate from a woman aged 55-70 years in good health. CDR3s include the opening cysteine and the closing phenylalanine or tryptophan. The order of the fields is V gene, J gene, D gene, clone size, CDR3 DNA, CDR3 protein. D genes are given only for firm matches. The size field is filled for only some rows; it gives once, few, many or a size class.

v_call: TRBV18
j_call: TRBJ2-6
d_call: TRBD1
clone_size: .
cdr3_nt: TGTGCCAGCTCTCAGGTCCCCGGGACAGGGAATGGGGCCAACGTCCTGACTTTC
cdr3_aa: CASSQVPGTGNGANVLTF

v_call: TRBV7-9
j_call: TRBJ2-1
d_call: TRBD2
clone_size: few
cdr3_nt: TGTGCCAGCAGCTTAAATTTCTGGGCGGGAGTTAGGGACAATGAGCAGTTCTTC
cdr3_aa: CASSLNFWAGVRDNEQFF

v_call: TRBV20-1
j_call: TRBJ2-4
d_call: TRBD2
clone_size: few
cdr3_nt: TGCAGTGCTAGAGATCTTCGGGGGGGGAGGGATGAGCAGTACTTC
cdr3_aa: CSARDLRGGRDEQYF

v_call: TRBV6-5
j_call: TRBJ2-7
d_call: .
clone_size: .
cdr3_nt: TGTGCCAGCAGTTCCTCCTTGGACGAGCAGTACTTC
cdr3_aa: CASSSSLDEQYF

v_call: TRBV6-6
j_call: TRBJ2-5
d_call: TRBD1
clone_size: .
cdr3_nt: TGTGCCAGCAGTTACGGGGACAGGGTTACAGAGACCCAGTACTTC
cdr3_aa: CASSYGDRVTETQYF

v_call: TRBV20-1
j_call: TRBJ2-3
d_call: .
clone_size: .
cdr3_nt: TGCAGTGCTAGGGGCTGGGGTAGCTCCACAGATACGCAGTATTTT
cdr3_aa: CSARGWGSSTDTQYF

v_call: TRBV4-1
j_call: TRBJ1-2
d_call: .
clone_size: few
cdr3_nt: TGCGCCAGCAGCCAACCTACGGGCCAAGGAGGCTACACCTTC
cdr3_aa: CASSQPTGQGGYTF

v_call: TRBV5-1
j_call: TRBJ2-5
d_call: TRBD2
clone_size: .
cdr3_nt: TGCGCCAGCTTCGGACTAGCGGGAGAGAATGAGCAGTACTTC
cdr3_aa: CASFGLAGENEQYF

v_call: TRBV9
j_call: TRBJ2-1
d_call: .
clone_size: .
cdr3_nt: TGTGCCAGCAGCCCCGGGACGAACTACAATGAGCAGTTCTTC
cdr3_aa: CASSPGTNYNEQFF

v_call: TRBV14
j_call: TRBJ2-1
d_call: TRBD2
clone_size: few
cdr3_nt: TGTGCCAGCAGCCAAGAACCGGGGACTAGCGGGAGATGGGACAATGAGCAGTTCTTC
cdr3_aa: CASSQEPGTSGRWDNEQFF

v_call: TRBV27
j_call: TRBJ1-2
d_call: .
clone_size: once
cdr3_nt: TGTGCCAGCAGCGACCGGGGCCTCTATGGCTACACCTTC
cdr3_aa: CASSDRGLYGYTF

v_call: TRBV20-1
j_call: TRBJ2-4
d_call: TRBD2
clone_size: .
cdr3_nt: TGCAGTGCTAGTAAGGACGGGGGGGACATTCAGTACTTC
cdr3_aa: CSASKDGGDIQYF

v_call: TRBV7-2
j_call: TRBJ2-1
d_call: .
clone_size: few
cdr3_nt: TGTGCCAGCAGCTTATTGGCCCTAACAAACTCCTACAATGAGCAGTTCTTC
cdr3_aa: CASSLLALTNSYNEQFF

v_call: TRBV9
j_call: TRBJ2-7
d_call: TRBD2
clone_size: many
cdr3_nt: TGTGCCAGCAGCTCGGGACTAGGGGTCTACGAGCAGTACTTC
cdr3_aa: CASSSGLGVYEQYF

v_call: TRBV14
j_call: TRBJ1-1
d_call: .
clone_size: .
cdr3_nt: TGTGCCAGCAGCCAAGAAGAACACGGGTTGGCTGAAGCTTTCTTT
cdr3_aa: CASSQEEHGLAEAFF

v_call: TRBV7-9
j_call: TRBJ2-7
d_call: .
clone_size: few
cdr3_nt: TGTGCCAGCAGCACGCGCTACGGCCCGGACGAGCAGTACTTC
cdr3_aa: CASSTRYGPDEQYF

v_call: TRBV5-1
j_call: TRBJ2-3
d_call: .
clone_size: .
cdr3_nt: TGCGCCAGCAGCCCGGAGATTGGGGTTACGCAGTATTTT
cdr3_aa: CASSPEIGVTQYF

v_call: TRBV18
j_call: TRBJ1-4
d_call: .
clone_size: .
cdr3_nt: TGTGCCAGCTCTCAAGATGCCCCAAATAGGGGGATCGGGCTATCCGGACTGTTTTTT
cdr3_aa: CASSQDAPNRGIGLSGLFF

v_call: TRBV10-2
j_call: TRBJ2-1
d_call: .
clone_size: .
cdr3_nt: TGCGCCAGCAGTCCGGCTAGAGCGAGCGGTGAGCAGTTCTTC
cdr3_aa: CASSPARASGEQFF

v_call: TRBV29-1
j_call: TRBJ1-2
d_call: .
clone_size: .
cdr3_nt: TGCAGCGTAAGACACCCCGGGGGCTATGGCTACACCTTC
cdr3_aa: CSVRHPGGYGYTF

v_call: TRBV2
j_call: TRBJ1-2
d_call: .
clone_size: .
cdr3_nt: TGTGCCAGCAGGGAAGCGTCGTATGGCTACACCTTC
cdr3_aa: CASREASYGYTF